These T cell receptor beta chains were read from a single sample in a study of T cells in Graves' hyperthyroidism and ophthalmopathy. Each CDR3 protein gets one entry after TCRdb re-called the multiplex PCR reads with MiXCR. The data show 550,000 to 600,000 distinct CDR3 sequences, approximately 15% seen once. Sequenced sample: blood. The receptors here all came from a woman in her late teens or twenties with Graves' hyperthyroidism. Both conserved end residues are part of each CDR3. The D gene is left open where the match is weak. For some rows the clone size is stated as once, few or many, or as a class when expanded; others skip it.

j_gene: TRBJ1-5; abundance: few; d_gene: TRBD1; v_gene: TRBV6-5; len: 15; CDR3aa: CASSSQGAGNQPQHF; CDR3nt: TGTGCCAGCAGTTCACAGGGGGCCGGCAATCAGCCCCAGCATTTT
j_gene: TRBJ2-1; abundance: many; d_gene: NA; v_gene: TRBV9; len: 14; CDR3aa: CASSPTGIMGEQFF; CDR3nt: TGTGCCAGCAGCCCTACAGGGATCATGGGTGAGCAGTTCTTC
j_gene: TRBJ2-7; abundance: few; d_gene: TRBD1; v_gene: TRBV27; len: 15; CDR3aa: CASSLSMGQYYEQYF; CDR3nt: TGTGCCAGCAGTTTATCCATGGGACAGTACTACGAGCAGTACTTC
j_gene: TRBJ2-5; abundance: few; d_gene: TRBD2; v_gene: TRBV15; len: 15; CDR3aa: CATNEAGEPGETQYF; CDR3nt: TGTGCCACCAACGAAGCGGGAGAACCAGGAGAGACCCAGTACTTC
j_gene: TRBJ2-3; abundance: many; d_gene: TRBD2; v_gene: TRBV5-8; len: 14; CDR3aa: CASSPPSGGNTQYF; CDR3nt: TGTGCCAGCTCCCCCCCCAGCGGGGGAAATACGCAGTATTTT
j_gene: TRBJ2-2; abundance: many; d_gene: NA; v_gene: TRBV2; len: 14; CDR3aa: CASGRDMNTGELFF; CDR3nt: TGTGCCAGCGGCCGGGACATGAACACCGGGGAGCTGTTTTTT
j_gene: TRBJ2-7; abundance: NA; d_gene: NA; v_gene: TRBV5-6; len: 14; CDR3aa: CASSWDFFGGEQYF; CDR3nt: TGTGCCAGCAGCTGGGACTTTTTTGGGGGCGAGCAGTACTTC
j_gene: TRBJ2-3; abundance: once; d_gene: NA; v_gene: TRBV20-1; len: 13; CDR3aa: CSARESGTDTQYF; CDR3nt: TGCAGTGCTAGAGAATCTGGCACAGATACGCAGTATTTT
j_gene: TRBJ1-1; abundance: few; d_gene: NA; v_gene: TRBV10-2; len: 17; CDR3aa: CASSKDLIQGANTEAFF; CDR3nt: TGCGCCAGCAGCAAGGACCTAATACAGGGCGCCAACACTGAAGCTTTCTTT
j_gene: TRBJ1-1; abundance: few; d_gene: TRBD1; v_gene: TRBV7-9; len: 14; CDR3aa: CASSHKQGRAEAFF; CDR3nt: TGTGCCAGCAGCCACAAACAGGGGAGGGCTGAAGCTTTCTTT
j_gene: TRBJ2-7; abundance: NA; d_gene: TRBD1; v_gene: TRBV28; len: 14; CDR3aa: CASITNRGPYEQYF; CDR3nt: TGTGCCAGCATCACCAACAGGGGTCCCTACGAGCAGTACTTC
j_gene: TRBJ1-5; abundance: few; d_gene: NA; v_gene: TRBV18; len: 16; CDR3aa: CASSPRSAVSNQPQHF; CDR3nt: TGTGCCAGCTCACCACGTTCCGCCGTTAGCAATCAGCCCCAGCATTTT
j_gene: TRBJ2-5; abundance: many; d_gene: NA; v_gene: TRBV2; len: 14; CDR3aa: CASSFLRAQETQYF; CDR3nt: TGTGCCAGCAGTTTCCTGAGGGCTCAAGAGACCCAGTACTTC
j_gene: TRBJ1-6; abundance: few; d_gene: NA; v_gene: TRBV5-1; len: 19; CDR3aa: CASSLGLGVGAYLNSPLHF; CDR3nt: TGCGCCAGCAGCTTGGGATTAGGGGTCGGAGCATATTTGAATTCACCCCTCCACTTT
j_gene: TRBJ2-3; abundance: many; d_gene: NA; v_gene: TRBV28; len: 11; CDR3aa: CASSRQDTQYF; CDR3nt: TGTGCCAGCAGTCGCCAGGATACGCAGTATTTT
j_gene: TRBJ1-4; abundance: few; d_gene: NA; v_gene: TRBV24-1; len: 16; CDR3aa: CATSDPFGGSGEKLFF; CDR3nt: TGTGCCACCAGTGATCCCTTCGGGGGTTCGGGAGAAAAACTGTTTTTT
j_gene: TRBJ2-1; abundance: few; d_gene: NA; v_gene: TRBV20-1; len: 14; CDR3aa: CSARMGALGDEQFF; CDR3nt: TGCAGTGCTAGAATGGGAGCCCTCGGCGATGAGCAGTTCTTC
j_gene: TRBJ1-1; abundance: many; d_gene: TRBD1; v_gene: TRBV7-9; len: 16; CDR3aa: CASSFNRGPLDTEAFF; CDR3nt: TGTGCCAGCAGTTTCAACAGGGGGCCGTTGGACACTGAAGCTTTCTTT
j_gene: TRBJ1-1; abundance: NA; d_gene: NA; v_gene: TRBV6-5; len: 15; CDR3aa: CASSYSTESNTEAFF; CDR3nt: TGTGCCAGCAGTTACTCGACTGAATCTAACACTGAAGCTTTCTTT
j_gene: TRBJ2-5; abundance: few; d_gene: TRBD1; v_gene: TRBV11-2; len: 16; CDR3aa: CASSPPDRGLQETQYF; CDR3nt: TGTGCCAGCAGCCCCCCGGACAGGGGGCTCCAAGAGACCCAGTACTTC
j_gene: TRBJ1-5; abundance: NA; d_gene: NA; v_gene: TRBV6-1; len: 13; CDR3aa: CAASRGSNQPQHF; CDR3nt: TGTGCCGCCAGTAGGGGAAGCAATCAGCCCCAGCATTTT
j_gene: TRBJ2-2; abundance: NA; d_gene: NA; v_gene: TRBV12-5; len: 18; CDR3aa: CASGLVTLNERETGELFF; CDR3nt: TGTGCTAGTGGTTTGGTCACTCTCAATGAAAGGGAAACCGGGGAGCTGTTTTTT
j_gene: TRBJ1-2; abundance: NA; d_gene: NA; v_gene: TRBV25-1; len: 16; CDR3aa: CASSEAGTILNYGYTF; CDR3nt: TGTGCCAGCAGTGAAGCCGGGACAATCCTTAACTATGGCTACACCTTC
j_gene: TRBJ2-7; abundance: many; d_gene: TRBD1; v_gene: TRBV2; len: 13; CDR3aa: CASSRDSLYEQYF; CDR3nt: TGTGCCAGCAGCCGGGACAGTTTATACGAGCAGTACTTC
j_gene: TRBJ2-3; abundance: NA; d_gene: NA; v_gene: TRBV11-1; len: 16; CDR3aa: CASSHSLIGSTHTQYF; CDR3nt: TGTGCCAGCAGCCACTCATTAATTGGGAGCACACATACGCAGTATTTT
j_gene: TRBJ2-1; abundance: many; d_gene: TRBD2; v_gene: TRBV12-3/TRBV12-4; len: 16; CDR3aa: CASSFLSGRSDNEQFF; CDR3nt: TGTGCCAGCAGTTTCCTGAGCGGGAGAAGCGACAATGAGCAGTTCTTC
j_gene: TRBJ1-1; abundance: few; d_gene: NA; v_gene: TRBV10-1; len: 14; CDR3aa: CASSESFGDTEAFF; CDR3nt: TGCGCCAGCAGTGAGTCTTTCGGGGACACTGAAGCTTTCTTT
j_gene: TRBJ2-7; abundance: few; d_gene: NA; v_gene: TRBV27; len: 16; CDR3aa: CASSFSQGPISHEQYF; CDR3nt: TGTGCCAGCAGTTTTTCCCAGGGACCCATAAGCCACGAGCAGTACTTC
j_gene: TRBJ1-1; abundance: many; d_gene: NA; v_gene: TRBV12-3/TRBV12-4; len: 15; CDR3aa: CASSFGRPGYTEAFF; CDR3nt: TGTGCCAGCAGTTTCGGCAGGCCTGGGTACACTGAAGCTTTCTTT
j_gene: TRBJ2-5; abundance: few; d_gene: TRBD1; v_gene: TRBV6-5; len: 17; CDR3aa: CASSYFPGGLLEETQYF; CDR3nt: TGTGCCAGCAGTTACTTTCCAGGGGGCCTCCTTGAGGAGACCCAGTACTTC
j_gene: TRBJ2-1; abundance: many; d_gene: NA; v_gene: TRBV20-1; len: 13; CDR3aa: CSAEGSGDNEQFF; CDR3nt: TGCAGTGCTGAGGGTAGCGGTGACAATGAGCAGTTCTTC
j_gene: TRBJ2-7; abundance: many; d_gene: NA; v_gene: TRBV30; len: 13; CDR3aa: CAWGTGTNWEQYF; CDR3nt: TGTGCCTGGGGGACCGGCACGAATTGGGAGCAGTACTTC
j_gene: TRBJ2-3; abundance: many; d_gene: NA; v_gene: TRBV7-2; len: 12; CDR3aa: CASSQGSDTQYF; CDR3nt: TGTGCCAGCAGCCAGGGGTCAGATACGCAGTATTTT
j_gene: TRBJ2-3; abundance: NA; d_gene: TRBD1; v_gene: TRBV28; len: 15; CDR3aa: CASSSTGGDTDTQYF; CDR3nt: TGTGCCAGCAGCTCAACAGGGGGCGACACAGATACGCAGTATTTT
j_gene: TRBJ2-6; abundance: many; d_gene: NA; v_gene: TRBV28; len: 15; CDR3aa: CASSLLGSGANVLTF; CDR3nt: TGTGCCAGCAGTTTGTTGGGTTCTGGGGCCAACGTCCTGACTTTC
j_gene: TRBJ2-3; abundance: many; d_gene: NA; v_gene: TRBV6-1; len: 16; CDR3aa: CASRTRDTGGPDTQYF; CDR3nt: TGTGCCAGCAGAACTAGGGACACTGGAGGCCCAGATACGCAGTATTTT
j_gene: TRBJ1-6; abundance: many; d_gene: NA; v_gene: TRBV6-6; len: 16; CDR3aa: CASSYSIAVGHSPLHF; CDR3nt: TGTGCCAGCAGTTACTCGATCGCTGTAGGCCACTCACCCCTCCACTTT
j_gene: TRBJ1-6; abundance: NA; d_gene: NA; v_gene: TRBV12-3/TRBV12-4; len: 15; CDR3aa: CASRTNRLGNSPLHF; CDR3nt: TGTGCCAGCAGGACAAACAGGTTGGGGAATTCACCCCTCCACTTT
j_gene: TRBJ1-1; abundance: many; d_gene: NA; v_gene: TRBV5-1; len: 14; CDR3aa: CASSLSGGSTEAFF; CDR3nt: TGCGCCAGCAGCTTGTCGGGGGGGAGCACTGAAGCTTTCTTT
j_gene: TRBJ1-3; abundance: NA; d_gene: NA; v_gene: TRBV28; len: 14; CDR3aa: CASSLRSFGNTIYF; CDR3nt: TGTGCCAGCAGTTTAAGGAGTTTTGGAAACACCATATATTTT
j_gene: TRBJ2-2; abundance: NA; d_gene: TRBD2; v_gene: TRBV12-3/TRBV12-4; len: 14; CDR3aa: CASSPSGRAGELFF; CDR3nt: TGTGCCAGCAGCCCAAGCGGGAGAGCCGGGGAGCTGTTTTTT
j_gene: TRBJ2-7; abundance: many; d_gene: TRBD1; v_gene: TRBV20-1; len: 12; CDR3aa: CSADRDDYEQYF; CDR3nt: TGCAGTGCCGACAGGGATGACTACGAGCAGTACTTC
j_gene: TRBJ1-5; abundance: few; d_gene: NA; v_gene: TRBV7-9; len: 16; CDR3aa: CASSLVSGPGNQPQHF; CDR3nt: TGTGCCAGCAGCTTAGTGTCCGGGCCCGGCAATCAGCCCCAGCATTTT
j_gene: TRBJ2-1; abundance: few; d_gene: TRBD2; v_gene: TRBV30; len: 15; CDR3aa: CAFARSGAWANEQFF; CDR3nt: TGTGCCTTCGCCAGGAGCGGGGCTTGGGCCAATGAGCAGTTCTTC
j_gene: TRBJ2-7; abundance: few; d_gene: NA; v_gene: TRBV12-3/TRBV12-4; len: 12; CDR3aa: CASRKDGYEQYF; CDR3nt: TGTGCCAGCAGGAAAGACGGCTACGAGCAGTACTTC
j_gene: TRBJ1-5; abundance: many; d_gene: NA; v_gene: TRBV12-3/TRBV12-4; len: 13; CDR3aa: CASSKTDNQPQHF; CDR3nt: TGTGCCAGCAGCAAGACAGACAATCAGCCCCAGCATTTT
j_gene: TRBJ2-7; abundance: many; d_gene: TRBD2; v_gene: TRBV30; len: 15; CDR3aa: CAWSNVASGSYEQYF; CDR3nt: TGTGCCTGGAGTAATGTAGCTAGCGGGAGCTACGAGCAGTACTTC
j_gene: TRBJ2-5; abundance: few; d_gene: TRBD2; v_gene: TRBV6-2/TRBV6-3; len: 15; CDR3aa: CASTSTSGVLKTQYF; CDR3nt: TGTGCCAGCACCTCGACTAGCGGGGTTCTAAAGACCCAGTACTTC
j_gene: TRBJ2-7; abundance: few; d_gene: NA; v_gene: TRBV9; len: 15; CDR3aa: CASSVDGMGVYEQYF; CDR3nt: TGTGCCAGCAGCGTAGACGGGATGGGGGTCTACGAGCAGTACTTC
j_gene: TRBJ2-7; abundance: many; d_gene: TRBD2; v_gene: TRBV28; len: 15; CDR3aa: CASSSTGTSGLQQYF; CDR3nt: TGTGCCAGCAGTTCGACCGGGACTAGCGGTCTACAGCAGTACTTC